This T cell receptor beta chain was identified in a study of shared T cell receptors in the human thymus. Generated by immunoSEQ multiplex PCR, the TCRdb table keeps only in-frame clones and is missing some. The sample contains 500,000 to 850,000 clones, over 75% of which appear only once. Germline CDR1 and CDR2: GTSNPN and SVGIG (reference sequence). This CDR3 is 17 amino acids long. V shed 5 bases and J 0 bases; nucleotides not matched to a gene: 14. These data were also reused for a study on human thymus T cells. That work adds: Serving as donors were healthy Finnish infants, each of whom was having open corrective surgery for congenital heart defects. Resections from corrective heart surgery provided thymus tissue. Thymic and blood repertoires showed apparently biased V and J gene usage.

This chain uses TRBV30 with TRBJ2-3, with 7 bases aligning to TRBD1. Input material: thymocytes. This sequence was found in a boy less than two years old with a congenital heart defect. This chain's CDR3 is CAWSDREKSPSTDTQYF. The CDR3 bases are TGTGCCTGGTCAGACAGGGAAAAATCCCCTAGCACAGATACGCAGTATTTT.